Following are 3 T cell receptor beta chains from one sample sequenced in a study of T cell repertoires in cytomegalovirus infection. In TCRdb, the reads were re-called with MiXCR into one record per CDR3 protein. The sample has approximately 590,000 distinct CDR3 sequences, 35% to 50% seen once; the top ten hold about 48%. No antigen is known for these receptors. This material consisted of cultured PBMCs, taken from culture after CMV antigen stimulation. The receptors were gathered from a human donor in good health (CMV status not recorded). Some clones in this sample may be carry-over from other donors' samples.

J is TRBJ2-7 and V is TRBV7-9, with D unclear. This CDR3 contains 14 residues. Trimming took 2 bases from V and 2 from J, leaving 10 bases between them. Germline CDR1 and CDR2: SEHNR and FQNEAQ (reference sequence). The CDR3 spells CASSLSRNTYEQYF. The CDR3 bases are TGTGCCAGCAGCTTATCCAGAAATACCTACGAGCAGTACTTC.

A few counts support this clonotype. The chain is built from TRBV6-5 and TRBJ2-1; TRBD2 agrees at 8 bases. Per germline, CDR1 MNHEY and CDR2 SVGAGI. J was trimmed by 2 bases and V by 6 bases; bases with no gene match: 9. CDR3 length: 16 amino acids. This CDR3 is CASRPGLVGPYNEQFF. The CDR3, as DNA: TGTGCCAGCAGGCCGGGACTAGTTGGGCCCTACAATGAGCAGTTCTTC.

The V call is TRBV11-2, the J call TRBJ2-5, with D perhaps TRBD1 or TRBD2 (6 bases each). The CDR3 sequence is 15 residues long. Germline assignment: CDR1 SGHAT and CDR2 FQNNGV. V was pared by 7 bases and J by 5 bases, with 20 bases between. CDR3 bases: TGTGCCAGCACCCTAGGGTCAGGGGCGGGGGAGACCCAGTACTTC. Translated, it gives CASTLGSGAGETQYF. Full variable domain (missing parts from reference TRBV11-2 and TRBJ2-5): EAGVAQSPRYKIIEKRQSVAFWCNPISGHATLYWYQQILGQGPKLLIQFQNNGVVDDSQLPKDRFSAERLKGVDSTLKIQPAKLEDSAVYLCASTLGSGAGETQYFGPGTRLLVL.